This TCR beta chain was captured by sequencing in a study of blood T cell repertoires in COVID-19 (TCRdb year 2020). Study-level background: Samples from collaborators originated in the United States, Italy and Spain and spanned both the acute and convalescent phases of COVID-19. The material from the prospective study consisted of cDNA or gDNA derived from T cells, B-cell-depleted T cells, or PBMCs. Deeply sampled blood TCRbeta repertoires from subjects exposed to, actively infected with, or recovered from COVID-19 were included in the dataset. The repertoires were released in a freely available public database meant as a resource for research on the immune response to SARS-CoV-2. The samples were drawn from the first 160 participants of the ongoing ImmuneRACE study and from 1,254 subjects provided by 6 global collaborators. The sample metadata nearly always contained a de-identified subject ID, COVID-19 status, age in years and sex. Where available, HLA class I and class II types were obtained from metadata supplied by the sample provider rather than from assay-based typing.

TCRbeta CDR3 regions were amplified from genomic DNA by means of the immunoSEQ Assay, a bias-controlled multiplex PCR. The original pipeline was this. Nucleated cell counts per sample were estimated from amplification of reference gene primers within the assay. Sequence reads were collapsed and filtered to measure the absolute abundance of every unique TCRbeta CDR3 rearrangement. For each sample, productive Simpson clonality was calculated as the square root of Simpson's diversity index over productive rearrangements. TCRdb limited this immuneACCESS table to in-frame rearrangements with V and J called. A share of clones is missing; checked studies link under half to unresolved V genes, and the rest is unexplained. That table is the source of V, J and clone size, and D and trimming were worked out from the DNA. A total of some 80,000 clones appear in this sample, just over 85% of them only once. The ten largest clones add up to 20% to 25% of the sample.

General conclusions and limits of the study: Clinical and demographic metadata were provided uncurated, with the amount varying by source and participant.

Concerning this clone: Its antigen is not yet known. Base qualities are not at hand, and no much larger clone is one base apart.

The collaborating institutions used their own protocols to collect whole blood in K2EDTA tubes. Collaborator samples were shipped for TCRbeta analysis as frozen whole blood, isolated PBMCs, or DNA extracted from either sample type. From a lookup of the germline V gene (reference sequence), CDR1 and CDR2 are DFQATT and SNEGSKA. Trimming leaves V shorter by 3 bases and J shorter by 6 bases, with the junction holding 7 bases beyond the gene matches. From the cysteine through the phenylalanine, the CDR3 covers 14 amino acids. Only CDR3 DNA is held: 42 bases, read in frame from base 1. Material for sequencing was peripheral blood. The receptor was isolated from an elderly woman in a cohort sampled during active or convalescent COVID-19. Recombination linked TRBV20-1 to TRBJ2-7; 11 central nucleotides agree with TRBD2. The bases read TGCAGTGCTAGTAGCGGGAGGGCCGCAAGCGAGCAGTACTTC. Its protein reads: CSASSGRAASEQYF.